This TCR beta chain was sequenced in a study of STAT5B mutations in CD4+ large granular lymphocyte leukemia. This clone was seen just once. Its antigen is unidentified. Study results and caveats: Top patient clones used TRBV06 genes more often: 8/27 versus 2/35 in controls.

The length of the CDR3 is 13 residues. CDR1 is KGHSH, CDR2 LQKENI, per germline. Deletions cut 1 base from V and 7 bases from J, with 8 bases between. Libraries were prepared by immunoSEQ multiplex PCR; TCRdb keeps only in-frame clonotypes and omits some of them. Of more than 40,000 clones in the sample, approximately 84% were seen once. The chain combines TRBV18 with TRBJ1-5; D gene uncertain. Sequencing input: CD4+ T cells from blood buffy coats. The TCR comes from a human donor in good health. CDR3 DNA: TGTGCCAGCTCACCACAAGGTGAACAGCCCCAGCATTTT. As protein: CASSPQGEQPQHF. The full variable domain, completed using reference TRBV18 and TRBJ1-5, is NAGVMQNPRHLVRRRGQEARLRCSPMKGHSHVYWYRQLPEEGLKFMVYLQKENIIDESGMPKERFSAEFPKEGPSILRIQQVVRGDSAAYFCASSPQGEQPQHFGDGTRLSIL.